The 25 T cell receptor beta chains given below trace back to one sample, sequenced in a study of blood T cell repertoires in COVID-19. TCRdb's table, derived via immunoSEQ multiplex PCR, lists solely in-frame clones and lacks some. Seen here are about 140,000 clones, 65% to 85% observed once, and the top ten hold around 4%. Sequenced input: peripheral blood. These receptors came from a woman in her sixties or seventies with acute or convalescent COVID-19.

The chain couples TRBV5-1 to TRBJ1-3; 7 nucleotides align to TRBD1. This CDR3 is built from 15 residues. Per germline, CDR1 SGHRS and CDR2 YFSETQ. With 2 bases clipped from V and 0 bases from J, the junction kept 2 bases outside the gene matches. As DNA, the CDR3 is TGCGCCAGCAGCTTTACAGGGGACTCTGGAAACACCATATATTTT. Translation gives CASSFTGDSGNTIYF. Together with reference TRBV5-1 and TRBJ1-3, the CDR3 gives the full variable domain: KAGVTQTPRYLIKTRGQQVTLSCSPISGHRSVSWYQQTPGQGLQFLFEYFSETQRNKGNFPGRFSGRQFSNSRSEMNVSTLELGDSALYLCASSFTGDSGNTIYFGEGSWLTVV.

The rearrangement uses TRBV29-1 and TRBJ1-1; D possibly corresponds to TRBD1 (5 bases). V was cut by 7 bases and J by 1 base, with 13 bases left in between. Germline CDR1 SQVTM, CDR2 ANQGSEA. This CDR3 contains 13 residues. The CDR3 here is CSADGGENTEAFF. In DNA form, the CDR3 reads TGCAGCGCAGATGGGGGGGAGAACACTGAAGCTTTCTTT.

J is TRBJ2-1 and V is TRBV2, with 16 nucleotides matching TRBD2. Looked up from germline, CDR1 is SNHLY and CDR2 is FYNNEI. CDR3 length: 15 amino acids. V was clipped by 6 bases and J by 10 bases; unmatched bases: 6. Written as DNA, the CDR3 is TGTGCCAGCAGCTCCGGGACTAGCGGGAGGGCAGAGCAGTTCTTC. Protein: CASSSGTSGRAEQFF.

J is TRBJ1-6 and V is TRBV2; D unresolved. Between the trimmed V and J ends, which lost 2 bases and 7 bases, there was a span of 30 bases. CDR1 and CDR2 from the germline V gene are SNHLY and FYNNEI. The length of the CDR3 is 21 residues. The CDR3 sequence: CASSERLFGFGGKMRNSPLHF. The DNA for the CDR3 is TGTGCCAGCAGTGAAAGGTTATTCGGGTTTGGAGGGAAGATGCGCAATTCACCCCTCCACTTT.

The rearrangement links TRBV12-3 or TRBV12-4 to TRBJ2-7; the D is unclear. V was pared by 4 bases and J by 0 bases, with 7 bases between. The CDR3 has 13 residues. The CDR3 region is CASSSVNSYEQYF. The DNA of the CDR3 is TGTGCCAGCAGTTCCGTAAACTCCTACGAGCAGTACTTC.

Note on this clone: Other DNA sequences in the sample encode the same CDR3. The chain recombines TRBV3-1 (or the pseudogene TRBV3-2) with TRBJ1-5; TRBD1 might be the D (5 bases). Germline lookup yields CDR1 LGHDT and CDR2 YNNKEL (reference sequence). The V and J ends lost 6 bases and 4 bases respectively, with 10 bases between them. The CDR3 covers 13 residues. CDR3 sequence reads: CASSPGRNQPQHF. CDR3 sequence (DNA): TGTGCCAGCAGTCCAGGGAGGAATCAGCCCCAGCATTTT.

The CDR3 reads CASNYGTGDTGELFF. Here the CDR3 DNA reads TGTGCCAGCAATTATGGGACAGGGGATACCGGGGAGCTGTTTTTT. V is TRBV2 and J is TRBJ2-2; TRBD1 matches 10 bases. The CDR3 sequence is 15 residues long. Losses at the gene ends were 7 bases for V and 5 bases for J; bases not matched to a gene: 7. The germline CDR1 and CDR2 sequences are SNHLY and FYNNEI.

Written as DNA, the CDR3 is TGTGCCAGCAGCCCCTGGACAGGGGACTACGAGCAGTACTTC. The encoded protein is CASSPWTGDYEQYF. The chain combines TRBV5-8 with TRBJ2-7; 9 bases align to TRBD1. After removal of 4 bases from V and 3 bases from J, the junction contained 5 bases not matched to a gene. CDR1 is SGHTS and CDR2 is YDEGEE in the germline V gene. This CDR3 comprises 14 residues.

This chain uses TRBV6-5 with TRBJ1-5, with D possibly matching TRBD1 (6 bases). CDR1 MNHEY and CDR2 SVGAGI come from the germline V gene. V lost 4 bases and J 2 bases, leaving 12 bases between the germline ends. This CDR3 comprises 15 residues. CDR3: CASSSGQPGNQPQHF. CDR3 coding DNA: TGTGCCAGCAGTTCCGGACAGCCCGGCAATCAGCCCCAGCATTTT.

The chain uses TRBV27 and TRBJ2-1; tentatively, D is TRBD2 (6 bases). Trimming cost V 6 bases and J 4 bases, with 16 bases left between them. The CDR3 consists of 15 residues. The germline gives CDR1 MNHEY, CDR2 SMNVEV (reference sequence). CDR3 bases: TGTGCCAGCAGCCTGCTTGGAGGGGTATACAATGAGCAGTTCTTC. Protein sequence: CASSLLGGVYNEQFF.

The chain couples TRBV5-1 to TRBJ2-7; a weak D match, TRBD2 (5 bases). V was trimmed by 3 bases and J by 4 bases, leaving 14 bases between them. The CDR3 has 14 amino acids. CDR1 is SGHRS and CDR2 is YFSETQ in the germline V gene. The chain's CDR3 is CASSSGLEPYEQYF. CDR3 DNA: TGCGCCAGCAGCTCAGGACTGGAACCTTACGAGCAGTACTTC.

The chain links TRBV7-9 to TRBJ1-2; the D gene is possibly TRBD1 (5 bases). Trimming stripped 2 bases from V and 9 bases from J, with 22 bases between. The germline gives CDR1 SEHNR, CDR2 FQNEAQ (reference sequence). The CDR3 has 16 residues. This chain's CDR3 is CASSLLLGGTPTSYTF. The CDR3 DNA reads as TGTGCCAGCAGCTTATTGCTGGGAGGGACCCCTACAAGCTACACCTTC. Combining the CDR3 with reference TRBV7-9 and TRBJ1-2 gives the whole variable domain DTGVSQNPRHKITKRGQNVTFRCDPISEHNRLYWYRQTLGQGPEFLTYFQNEAQLEKSRLLSDRFSAERPKGSFSTLEIQRTEQGDSAMYLCASSLLLGGTPTSYTFGSGTRLTVV.

On this clone itself: At one of its ends the junction is not consistent with the germline gene, which may arise from a read error. The rearrangement links TRBV12-3 or TRBV12-4 to TRBJ1-2; TRBD1 agrees at 7 bases. The CDR3 sequence is 12 residues long. CDR3 sequence: CASSSGVTGVSF. CDR3 nucleotide sequence: TGTGCCAGCAGTTCCGGGGTAACAGGGGTGTCCTTC.

V gene TRBV7-6 combines with J gene TRBJ2-1, with 8 nucleotides matching TRBD2. Losses at the gene ends were 3 bases for V and 4 bases for J; bases not matched to a gene: 11. The CDR3 contains 17 residues. Germline V gene sequence: CDR1 SGHVS, CDR2 FNYEAQ. CDR3 residues: CASSLFSTSGSYNEQFF. CDR3 sequence (DNA): TGTGCCAGCAGCTTGTTTAGCACTAGCGGCTCGTACAATGAGCAGTTCTTC. The full variable domain, completed using reference TRBV7-6 and TRBJ2-1, is GAGVSQSPRYKVTKRGQDVALRCDPISGHVSLYWYRQALGQGPEFLTYFNYEAQQDKSGLPNDRFSAERPEGSISTLTIQRTEQRDSAMYRCASSLFSTSGSYNEQFFGPGTRLTVL.

The V call is TRBV29-1, the J call TRBJ1-2; a possible D gene is TRBD1 (6 bases). From germline, CDR1 is SQVTM and CDR2 ANQGSEA. The CDR3 contains 12 residues. V lost 7 bases to trimming and J lost 3 bases, with 12 bases between them. CDR3 sequence reads: CSATQGYYGYTF. The CDR3 DNA follows: TGCAGCGCGACACAGGGTTACTATGGCTACACCTTC. The full variable domain, in which reference TRBV29-1 and TRBJ1-2 provide the parts outside the CDR3, is SAVISQKPSRDICQRGTSLTIQCQVDSQVTMMFWYRQQPGQSLTLIATANQGSEATYESGFVIDKFPISRPNLTFSTLTVSNMSPEDSSIYLCSATQGYYGYTFGSGTRLTVV.

The CDR3 loop reads CASSFGLLAGGPREQFF. CDR3 DNA sequence: TGTGCCAGCAGCTTCGGGCTACTAGCGGGAGGGCCGCGGGAGCAGTTCTTC. The V gene is TRBV5-5, the J gene TRBJ2-1, with 13 bases lining up with TRBD2. Germline trimming cut 2 bases from V and 10 bases from J; bases unmatched to any gene: 12. Looked up from germline, CDR1 is SGHKS and CDR2 is YYEKEE (reference sequence). The length of the CDR3 is 17 residues.

The chain has TRBV5-1 and TRBJ1-6; D possibly corresponds to TRBD1 (5 bases). The CDR3 totals 14 residues. From germline, CDR1 is SGHRS and CDR2 YFSETQ. V lost 5 bases and J lost 7, with 13 bases in between. Here the CDR3 reads CASSLGSGNSPLHF. Written as DNA, the CDR3 is TGCGCCAGCAGTTTAGGTTCAGGGAATTCACCCCTCCACTTT.

This chain joins TRBV5-1 and TRBJ1-1, with 9 positions matching TRBD1. Germline loops: CDR1 SGHRS, CDR2 YFSETQ. The CDR3 totals 16 residues. The ends lost 0 bases at V and 5 bases at J; junction bases unmatched: 8. The CDR3: CASSLGPQQGATEAFF. The CDR3 nucleotides are TGCGCCAGCAGCTTGGGACCACAACAGGGGGCGACTGAAGCTTTCTTT.

This sequence joins TRBV4-3 and TRBJ2-1; D not certain. The V gene lost 0 bases and the J gene lost 2 bases, with 8 bases spanning the gap. Germline V lookup: CDR1 LGHNA, CDR2 YSLEER. The CDR3 length is 15 residues. CDR3 amino acids: CASSQDSSPYNEQFF. DNA for the CDR3: TGCGCCAGCAGCCAAGATAGTTCCCCCTACAATGAGCAGTTCTTC.

The gene calls are TRBV7-9 and TRBJ1-1, with D possibly TRBD1 on 5 matching bases. The CDR3 spans 14 residues. Germline assignment: CDR1 SEHNR and CDR2 FQNEAQ (reference sequence). V was cut by 3 bases and J by 4 bases, with 12 bases left in between. The CDR3 is CASSFTGGTTEAFF. The CDR3 DNA is TGTGCCAGCAGCTTCACGGGGGGTACCACTGAAGCTTTCTTT.

This rearrangement joins TRBV11-2 to TRBJ2-5; 8 bases map to TRBD1. From germline, CDR1 is SGHAT and CDR2 FQNNGV. The CDR3 loop spans 15 amino acids. V gave up 1 base and J gave up 5 bases; unmatched junction bases: 6. The CDR3 here is CASSLGQGAWETQYF. The CDR3 bases are TGTGCCAGCAGCTTAGGGCAGGGGGCATGGGAGACCCAGTACTTC.

The chain employs TRBV19 and TRBJ1-2; 7 positions match TRBD1. Germline V lookup: CDR1 LNHDA, CDR2 SQIVND (reference sequence). This CDR3 is 18 amino acids long. Trimming took 3 bases from V and 5 from J; bases not matched to a gene: 18. The CDR3: CASSISSTGSLFQYGYTF. In DNA, the CDR3 is TGTGCCAGTAGTATCTCCTCGACAGGGAGCCTATTTCAGTATGGCTACACCTTC.

The V and J genes are TRBV3-1 (or the pseudogene TRBV3-2) and TRBJ2-5; D perhaps matches TRBD2 (6 bases). Per germline, CDR1 LGHDT and CDR2 YNNKEL (reference sequence). The CDR3 length is 15 residues. V gave up 1 base and J gave up 5 bases, with 14 bases separating them. This chain's CDR3 is CASSQAWRDRETQYF. CDR3 nucleotides: TGTGCCAGCAGCCAAGCCTGGCGGGACCGGGAGACCCAGTACTTC.

This chain uses TRBV20-1 with TRBJ1-3; TRBD1 matches 9 bases. J was trimmed by 14 bases and V by 5 bases; bases with no gene match: 7. The CDR3 contains 11 residues. CDR1 and CDR2 (germline): DFQATT, SNEGSKA (reference sequence). The CDR3 DNA reads TGCAGTGCTCAGAGCGGGACAGGGTTATATTTT. Translating it yields CSAQSGTGLYF.

V usage is TRBV2 and J usage is TRBJ2-1; D is unresolved. CDR3 length: 12 amino acids. Germline V CDR1 and CDR2: SNHLY, FYNNEI. With 2 bases removed from V and 4 bases from J, the gap between germline ends came to 3 bases. The CDR3 reads CASSERYNEQFF. CDR3 DNA: TGTGCCAGCAGTGAACGGTACAATGAGCAGTTCTTC.